These T cell receptor beta chains were read from a single sample in a study of Tregs in tolerant kidney transplant recipients. TCRdb's copy holds only in-frame clones and misses some; the assay was immunoSEQ multiplex PCR. The data show about 69,000 clones, about 89% seen once. The specimen was CD4+ T cells from blood, collected before the transplant. These receptors were collected from a human donor who received a combined kidney and bone marrow transplant. Both conserved end residues are part of each CDR3. Fields, in order: D gene, V gene, J gene, clone size, CDR3 DNA, CDR3 protein. D genes are given only for firm matches. Not every row has a clone size; where given, it reads once, few, many or a size class.

D: .
V: TRBV6-1
J: TRBJ2-5
size: few
DNA: TGTGCCAGCACCTACCAAGGGAGTGGAGAGACCCAGTACTTC
CDR3: CASTYQGSGETQYF

D: TRBD2
V: TRBV5-4
J: TRBJ2-5
size: .
DNA: TGTGCCAGCAGCAGCCTCTCTAGCGGAGTTGGGACCCAGTACTTC
CDR3: CASSSLSSGVGTQYF

D: TRBD1
V: TRBV6-1
J: TRBJ2-7
size: .
DNA: TGTGCCAGCAGTGAGGCCGGGACAGGCGACTACGAGCAGTACTTC
CDR3: CASSEAGTGDYEQYF

D: .
V: TRBV15
J: TRBJ2-1
size: .
DNA: TGTGCCACCAGCAGAGAAGAGGAGCAGTTCTTC
CDR3: CATSREEEQFF

D: .
V: TRBV6-1
J: TRBJ1-1
size: .
DNA: TGTGCCAGCAGTGAAGGTTGGCAGGTAGGCACTGAAGCTTTCTTT
CDR3: CASSEGWQVGTEAFF

D: TRBD1
V: TRBV19
J: TRBJ2-4
size: .
DNA: TGTGCCAGTCAACAGGGGGGTTCGGCCAAAAACATTCAGTACTTC
CDR3: CASQQGGSAKNIQYF

D: .
V: TRBV6-1
J: TRBJ1-1
size: few
DNA: TGTGCCAGCAGTGAACGGGGTCCCCAAGCTTTCTTT
CDR3: CASSERGPQAFF

D: .
V: TRBV6-5
J: TRBJ2-7
size: .
DNA: TGTGCCAGCAGAACAGGGCTGGCCGAGCAGTACTTC
CDR3: CASRTGLAEQYF

D: TRBD2
V: TRBV7-8
J: TRBJ2-7
size: .
DNA: TGTGCCAGCAGTGGACTAGCGAACTCCTACGAGCAGTACTTC
CDR3: CASSGLANSYEQYF

D: TRBD2
V: TRBV15
J: TRBJ2-7
size: .
DNA: TGTGCCACCAGCAGAGAACTAGCGGGAGACGAGCAGTACTTC
CDR3: CATSRELAGDEQYF

D: TRBD2
V: TRBV19
J: TRBJ2-1
size: .
DNA: TGTGCCAGTAGTCCCCTGGCCAGCGGGAGCGATGAGCAGTTCTTC
CDR3: CASSPLASGSDEQFF

D: .
V: TRBV5-1
J: TRBJ2-7
size: .
DNA: TGCGCCAGCAGCTTGAACGCGGGACCCTACGAGCAGTACTTC
CDR3: CASSLNAGPYEQYF

D: TRBD2
V: TRBV6-5
J: TRBJ2-1
size: .
DNA: TGTGCCAGCAGTTACGCGACTAGCGGCTCCTACAATGAGCAGTTCTTC
CDR3: CASSYATSGSYNEQFF

D: TRBD2
V: TRBV2
J: TRBJ2-7
size: .
DNA: TGTGCCAGCAGTCCGGCTAGCGGGTTCTACGAGCAGTACTTC
CDR3: CASSPASGFYEQYF

D: TRBD2
V: TRBV7-7
J: TRBJ2-5
size: .
DNA: TGTGCTAGCAGCTTAGCGGGGCTAGCGGGACCGCAAGAGACCCAGTACTTC
CDR3: CASSLAGLAGPQETQYF

D: TRBD2
V: TRBV30
J: TRBJ2-5
size: once
DNA: TGTGCCTGGGGGACTAGCGGGAGTATAAATTCGGAGACCCAGTACTTC
CDR3: CAWGTSGSINSETQYF

D: .
V: TRBV28
J: TRBJ2-1
size: .
DNA: TGTGCCAGCAGCTTACAGGGAGGAAAGGCGCAGTTCTTC
CDR3: CASSLQGGKAQFF

D: TRBD1
V: TRBV10-3
J: TRBJ1-5
size: .
DNA: TGTGCCATCTCGGTCGAGGGGGCAGGTACTAATCAGCCCCAGCATTTT
CDR3: CAISVEGAGTNQPQHF

D: TRBD2
V: TRBV7-9
J: TRBJ2-5
size: .
DNA: TGTGCCAGCAGGGGGACTAGCGGGTCCCAAAAAGGGGAGACCCAGTACTTC
CDR3: CASRGTSGSQKGETQYF

D: .
V: TRBV28
J: TRBJ2-5
size: .
DNA: TGTGCCAGCAGTCGCGTGGGGGAGGCCTTCGGAGAGACCCAGTACTTC
CDR3: CASSRVGEAFGETQYF